The 26 T cell receptor beta chains presented below share a single source sample, sequenced in a study of graft-versus-host responses after intestinal transplantation. Using immunoSEQ multiplex PCR, the repertoire was profiled, and TCRdb retains in-frame clones only, with some absent. This table holds approximately 99,000 clones, under 95% found once. Their antigen targets remain unknown. Sequencing was performed on unstimulated CD8+ T cells sorted from spleen or lymph node cells, taken before transplant. The receptors come from a human donor who was the organ donor for an intestinal transplant.

This clone was seen a single time. This chain joins TRBV6-1 and TRBJ2-5; D not certain. Germline CDR1 is MNHNS and CDR2 is SASEGT. V gave up 6 bases and J gave up 4 bases, with 18 bases separating them. This CDR3 spans 15 amino acids. As DNA, the CDR3 is TGTGCCAGCAGAGAAAGACTGCCCTTAGGAGAGACCCAGTACTTC. It encodes CASRERLPLGETQYF.

This chain uses TRBV5-4 with TRBJ2-7, with TRBD2 identical over 12 bases. The CDR3 totals 20 residues. Germline loops: CDR1 SGHNT, CDR2 YYREEE (reference sequence). Trimming cost V 4 bases and J 2 bases; bases outside gene matches: 19. The CDR3 sequence is CASSPNRLAGVSPDTYEQYF. DNA of the CDR3: TGTGCCAGCAGCCCAAACCGACTAGCGGGAGTCTCGCCTGACACCTACGAGCAGTACTTC.

The table lists this clone with a count of one. The DNA for the CDR3 is TGCGCCAGCAGCCAGGTAGCGGGGGGGCTAGAGACCCAGTACTTC. Translated: CASSQVAGGLETQYF. The chain couples TRBV4-1 to TRBJ2-5; the match to TRBD2 covers 11 bases. Germline loops: CDR1 MGHRA, CDR2 YSYEKL. With 3 bases clipped from V and 4 bases from J, the junction kept 4 bases outside the gene matches. This CDR3 is 15 amino acids long.

The rearrangement links TRBV6-5 to TRBJ2-5; 10 nucleotides agree with TRBD2. J gave up 5 bases and V 6 bases, and 6 bases lay outside the gene matches. Germline V gives CDR1 MNHEY, CDR2 SVGAGI. This CDR3 spans 14 amino acids. Written as DNA, the CDR3 is TGTGCCAGCAGACAACTAGCGGGAATGGAGACCCAGTACTTC. This gives the protein CASRQLAGMETQYF.

This sequence joins TRBV4-1 and TRBJ1-3, with 8 nucleotides matching TRBD1. Trimming took 1 base from V and 0 from J; bases not matched to a gene: 5. CDR3 length: 17 residues. Germline CDR1 and CDR2: MGHRA and YSYEKL. The CDR3 loop reads CASSQVGQADSGNTIYF. DNA of the CDR3: TGCGCCAGCAGCCAAGTGGGACAGGCCGACTCTGGAAACACCATATATTTT.

V and J are TRBV27 and TRBJ2-7; weak D call: TRBD1 (6 bases). The V end was cut by 6 bases, the J end by 4 bases, with 16 bases between. The CDR3 loop spans 14 amino acids. Per the germline V gene, CDR1 is MNHEY and CDR2 is SMNVEV (reference sequence). In DNA form, the CDR3 reads TGTGCCAGCAGCCTAACAGGGAAGGGTTACGAGCAGTACTTC. Amino acid sequence: CASSLTGKGYEQYF.

The chain carries TRBV9 and TRBJ1-2; D is ambiguous. With 0 bases removed from V and 4 bases from J, the gap between germline ends came to 16 bases. Germline V gives CDR1 SGDLS, CDR2 YYNGEE. CDR3 length: 16 amino acids. The CDR3 spells CASSVVSAPGGYGYTF. CDR3 nucleotide sequence: TGTGCCAGCAGCGTAGTCTCGGCCCCCGGCGGCTATGGCTACACCTTC.

V usage is TRBV2 and J usage is TRBJ1-6; D might be TRBD1 (5 bases). The CDR3 is 14 residues long. V gave up 3 bases and J gave up 6 bases, with 9 bases separating them. From germline, CDR1 is SNHLY and CDR2 FYNNEI. The CDR3: CASSEAGRNSPLHF. The CDR3 DNA reads TGTGCCAGCAGTGAGGCAGGGCGTAATTCACCCCTCCACTTT. Full variable domain (outside the CDR3, taken from reference TRBV2 and TRBJ1-6): EPEVTQTPSHQVTQMGQEVILRCVPISNHLYFYWYRQILGQKVEFLVSFYNNEISEKSEIFDDQFSVERPDGSNFTLKIRSTKLEDSAMYFCASSEAGRNSPLHFGNGTRLTVT.

V is TRBV12-1 and J is TRBJ2-3; whether TRBD1, the table's D call, matches the DNA was not checked. TRBV12-1 is described as a pseudogene. The CDR3 totals 15 residues. CDR3 protein: CASSLRQGFTDTQYF. CDR3 nucleotides: TGTGCCAGCAGCCTCAGACAGGGCTTCACAGATACGCAGTATTTT.

This clone was detected only once. The chain has TRBV6-1 and TRBJ1-3; D gene uncertain. The CDR3 spans 13 residues. Germline CDR1 MNHNS, CDR2 SASEGT. Trimming took off 3 bases at V and 11 bases at J, with 14 bases between the two ends. CDR3 sequence: CASSETGSSSIYF. Written as DNA, the CDR3 is TGTGCCAGCAGTGAGACGGGATCGAGCTCCATATATTTT.

The V call is TRBV12-5, the J call TRBJ1-2; a weak D match, TRBD1 (5 bases). CDR3 size: 18 residues. The V gene's germline CDR1 is LGHNT and CDR2 FRNRAP. The V and J ends lost 0 bases and 3 bases respectively, with 20 bases between them. CDR3 nucleotides: TGTGCTAGTGGTTTGGTACTGGGTAGGGGAGGGATATACTATGGCTACACCTTC. This sequence encodes CASGLVLGRGGIYYGYTF.

The V gene is TRBV7-8, the J gene TRBJ2-7; 13 nucleotides agree with TRBD2. The length of the CDR3 is 15 residues. Germline values: CDR1 SGHVS, CDR2 FQNEAQ. After removal of 4 bases from V and 6 bases from J, the junction contained 6 bases not matched to a gene. The CDR3 spells CASSYGLAGVAEQYF. As DNA, the CDR3 is TGTGCCAGCAGCTACGGACTAGCGGGAGTCGCCGAGCAGTACTTC.

The chain couples TRBV13 to TRBJ1-2; 7 nucleotides align to TRBD1. CDR3 length: 16 amino acids. Trimming removed 5 bases from V and 3 bases from J; junction bases left unmatched: 12. Germline CDR1 is PRHDT and CDR2 is FYEKMQ (reference sequence). In DNA form, the CDR3 reads TGTGCCAGCAGCCAAATCAGAGGGGACAGACACTATGGCTACACCTTC. This codes for CASSQIRGDRHYGYTF.

The rearrangement uses TRBV4-1 and TRBJ2-7; 10 bases align to TRBD2. V was pared by 2 bases and J by 5 bases, with 3 bases of the junction left unmatched. The CDR3 spans 14 residues. Germline lookup yields CDR1 MGHRA and CDR2 YSYEKL. CDR3 sequence (DNA): TGCGCCAGCAGCCAACTAGCGGGAGTTGACGAGCAGTACTTC. Its translation is CASSQLAGVDEQYF.

The chain recombines TRBV5-1 with TRBJ1-1, with TRBD1 matching over 7 bases. Germline V gene data show CDR1 as SGHRS and CDR2 as YFSETQ. V trimming: 0 bases; J trimming: 5 bases; junction bases outside the gene matches: 4. CDR3 length equals 14 residues. This CDR3 reads CASSLVRGQTEAFF. CDR3 nucleotides: TGCGCCAGCAGCTTGGTAAGGGGGCAAACTGAAGCTTTCTTT.

The chain uses TRBV13 and TRBJ2-3; 8 positions agree with TRBD1. Germline CDR1 is PRHDT and CDR2 is FYEKMQ (reference sequence). J was trimmed by 1 base and V by 6 bases; bases with no gene match: 9. CDR3 size: 16 residues. The CDR3 spells CASSPNRGEGTDTQYF. The CDR3 region has the DNA TGTGCCAGCAGTCCTAACAGGGGGGAAGGCACAGATACGCAGTATTTT.

V usage is TRBV9 and J usage is TRBJ2-3; TRBD1 matches at 7 bases. CDR1 and CDR2 (germline): SGDLS, YYNGEE. The J segment lost 3 bases and the V segment lost 0 bases, leaving 1 base of the junction unmatched. The CDR3 consists of 14 residues. CDR3 sequence: CASSVEGATDTQYF. The DNA of the CDR3 is TGTGCCAGCAGCGTAGAGGGGGCTACAGATACGCAGTATTTT.

The rearrangement links TRBV29-1 to TRBJ2-1; perhaps TRBD1 as D (5 bases). The V end lost 3 bases, the J end lost 3 bases, and 12 bases lay between the germline ends. CDR3 length: 14 residues. CDR1 is SQVTM, CDR2 ANQGSEA, per germline. The CDR3 nucleotides read TGCAGCGTTGAGGGGCCCGAAATCTACAATGAGCAGTTCTTC. Its protein is CSVEGPEIYNEQFF.

The CDR3 DNA reads as TGTGCCAGCAGTTTGAGTCTAAACAATGAGCAGTTCTTC. It translates to CASSLSLNNEQFF. J is TRBJ2-1 and V is TRBV28; D is unresolved. The CDR3 runs to 13 residues. Germline lookup yields CDR1 MDHEN and CDR2 SYDVKM. Trimming left V 3 bases short and J 5 bases short, with 8 bases between.

The chain recombines TRBV28 with TRBJ1-2; the match to TRBD1 covers 7 bases. This CDR3 contains 15 residues. CDR1 and CDR2 (germline): MDHEN, SYDVKM. The V and J ends lost 3 bases and 5 bases, in that order; junction bases with no gene match: 9. Written as DNA, the CDR3 is TGTGCCAGCAGTTTGATTTATGACAGGGTTTATGGCTACACCTTC. Translating it yields CASSLIYDRVYGYTF.

This chain uses TRBV27 with TRBJ2-1; 8 bases are a match to TRBD2. Germline V gene lookup returns CDR1 MNHEY and CDR2 SMNVEV (reference sequence). The CDR3 has 14 residues. J was trimmed by 9 bases and V by 4 bases; bases with no gene match: 8. As DNA, the CDR3 is TGTGCCAGCAGTTCCGGGACTAGTAACGGTGAGCAGTTCTTC. This sequence encodes CASSSGTSNGEQFF.

The rearrangement links TRBV9 to TRBJ2-1; D might be TRBD1 (6 bases). V was pared by 3 bases and J by 7 bases, with 14 bases between. The CDR3 runs to 14 residues. The germline gives CDR1 SGDLS, CDR2 YYNGEE. The CDR3 sequence is CASSEETGLNEQFF. Written as DNA, the CDR3 is TGTGCCAGCAGCGAGGAAACAGGGTTGAATGAGCAGTTCTTC.

This chain joins TRBV9 and TRBJ1-4; 7 nucleotides agree with TRBD1. J was trimmed by 5 bases and V by 4 bases; bases with no gene match: 5. In germline, CDR1 is SGDLS, CDR2 YYNGEE. This CDR3 is built from 14 residues. CDR3 nucleotides: TGTGCCAGCAGCTTGACAGGGCGGAATGAAAAACTGTTTTTT. As protein: CASSLTGRNEKLFF. The entire variable domain, with the rest obtained from reference TRBV9 and TRBJ1-4, is as follows: DSGVTQTPKHLITATGQRVTLRCSPRSGDLSVYWYQQSLDQGLQFLIQYYNGEERAKGNILERFSAQQFPDLHSELNLSSLELGDSALYFCASSLTGRNEKLFFGSGTQLSVL.

This clone was observed a handful of times. V usage is TRBV7-6 and J usage is TRBJ1-1, with 8 positions matching TRBD1. This CDR3 is 13 amino acids long. The V segment lost 5 bases and the J segment 7 bases; nucleotides outside the gene matches: 6. Germline values: CDR1 SGHVS, CDR2 FNYEAQ. The CDR3 DNA reads TGTGCCAGCAGCCTTTGGACAGGGAGTGAAGCTTTCTTT. This translates into CASSLWTGSEAFF. The entire variable domain, with the rest obtained from reference TRBV7-6 and TRBJ1-1, is as follows: GAGVSQSPRYKVTKRGQDVALRCDPISGHVSLYWYRQALGQGPEFLTYFNYEAQQDKSGLPNDRFSAERPEGSISTLTIQRTEQRDSAMYRCASSLWTGSEAFFGQGTRLTVV.

The chain recombines TRBV9 with TRBJ2-2, with 13 bases matching TRBD2. This CDR3 spans 16 amino acids. The V and J ends lost 3 bases and 6 bases, in that order; junction bases with no gene match: 5. Germline V gene lookup returns CDR1 SGDLS and CDR2 YYNGEE. CDR3 residues: CASSEGLAGLAGELFF. The CDR3 nucleotides read TGTGCCAGCAGCGAGGGACTAGCGGGGCTTGCCGGGGAGCTGTTTTTT. The variable domain in full, with the rest retrieved from reference TRBV9 and TRBJ2-2, is DSGVTQTPKHLITATGQRVTLRCSPRSGDLSVYWYQQSLDQGLQFLIQYYNGEERAKGNILERFSAQQFPDLHSELNLSSLELGDSALYFCASSEGLAGLAGELFFGEGSRLTVL.

The chain links TRBV6-5 to TRBJ1-2; D is unclear. Trimming shortened V by 2 bases and J by 6 bases, and 10 bases separated the two germline ends. This CDR3 contains 13 residues. The germline V gene encodes CDR1 MNHEY and CDR2 SVGAGI. In DNA form, the CDR3 reads TGTGCCAGCAGTTACGAGGCTTGGGATGGCTACACCTTC. It yields the protein CASSYEAWDGYTF.